The present T cell receptor (beta chain) was sequenced within a study of identical twins. TCRdb used MiXCR to reprocess the 5' RACE reads, holding one entry per CDR3 protein. The sample holds hundreds of thousands of distinct CDR3 sequences, 21% seen once. All donors were healthy, and all were Caucasian. The CDR3 sequence is 15 residues long. The V gene lost 4 bases and the J gene lost 9 bases, with 21 bases spanning the gap. CDR1 SEHNR and CDR2 FQNEAQ come from the germline V gene (reference sequence). These sequences were also reported in another study, on T cells expressing NK-cell markers. Per that paper: The authors restricted sorting to alpha-beta TCR T cells with an anti-gamma-delta TCR antibody in several experiments. Whether expanded NKG2C-expressing T cell clones recognize HCMV is unknown.

Sequenced: PBMCs. The receptor's source is a woman aged 18-35 years in good health. This rearrangement joins TRBV7-9 to TRBJ2-5; D may match TRBD1 or TRBD2 (5 bases each). This chain's CDR3 is CASSSGDGAPGSQYF. The CDR3 DNA sequence: TGTGCCAGCAGCTCCGGGGATGGAGCCCCAGGGTCCCAGTACTTC.